The T cell receptor beta chain described here comes from a study of blood T cell repertoires in COVID-19 (dated by TCRdb to the early 2020s). With regard to the full study: Samples covering the acute and convalescent phases of COVID-19 were provided by collaborators in the United States, Italy and Spain. Samples were obtained from the ongoing ImmuneRACE study (first 160 participants) and from some 1,200 subjects provided by 6 global collaborators. A de-identified subject ID, COVID-19 status, age in years and sex were almost always included in the sample metadata. Subjects who had been exposed to COVID-19, were actively infected with it, or had recovered from it provided the deeply sampled blood TCRbeta repertoires that made up the dataset. The repertoires were released in a freely available public database meant as a resource for research on the immune response to SARS-CoV-2. The material from the prospective study consisted of cDNA or gDNA derived from T cells, B-cell-depleted T cells, or PBMCs. Where HLA class I and class II types were available, the types were taken from metadata supplied by the sample provider, not from assay-based typing. The research as a whole found: Clinical and demographic metadata were provided uncurated, with the amount varying by source and participant.

Each collaborating institution followed its own protocols to collect whole blood in K2EDTA tubes. For TCRbeta analysis, collaborator samples were shipped as frozen whole blood, as isolated PBMCs, or as DNA extracted from either sample type. Comment on this clone: Its antigen specificity is not known. Base quality data are lacking; no much larger clone is found one base away.

CDR1 and CDR2 (SGHAT, FQNNGV) derive from the germline V gene. The junction carries 13 bases between V and J, which are trimmed by 4 bases and 0 bases respectively. From the cysteine up to the phenylalanine, the CDR3 has a length of 16 residues. The sequence is cut down to CDR3 DNA, 48 bases in frame from base 1. TCRbeta CDR3 regions were amplified from genomic DNA using the immunoSEQ Assay, a bias-controlled multiplex PCR. The original pipeline was this. The number of nucleated cells in each sample was estimated by amplification of reference gene primers within the assay. To quantify the absolute abundance of each unique TCRbeta CDR3 rearrangement, sequence reads were collapsed and filtered. For each sample, productive Simpson clonality was calculated as the square root of Simpson's diversity index across productive rearrangements. Held by TCRdb, this immuneACCESS table contains in-frame sequences only and omits some clones. Under half of the omission traces to an unresolved V gene where checked; the cause of the rest is unknown. From that table come the V and J calls and clone size; the DNA was used to work out D and trimming. The sample profile shows over 130,000 clones; approximately 85% of them were found once. The ten largest clonotypes hold just under 3% of the sample.

The rearranged chain carries TRBV11-2 and TRBJ2-1; the D gene cannot be named for sure. The sequenced sample consisted of peripheral blood. The sequence came from a man aged 50-60 years with acute or convalescent COVID-19. The CDR3 here reads CASSSLGPSSYNEQFF. The DNA sequence reads TGTGCCAGCAGCTCTCTAGGCCCCAGCTCCTACAATGAGCAGTTCTTC.